This T cell receptor (beta chain) was captured in a study of blood T cell repertoires in COVID-19. Overall study: Collection of acute and convalescent COVID-19 samples took place in the United States, Italy and Spain. Sources were T cells, B-cell-depleted T cells, or PBMCs; the material itself was cDNA or gDNA.

Per the authors' pipeline: How many nucleated cells were present was estimated from reference gene primer amplification. Data came from immunoSEQ multiplex PCR; TCRdb stores just in-frame clones and leaves some out. The V and J calls and clone size come from that table; D and trimming were worked out from the DNA. The sample records 150,000 or so clones, roughly 80% being singletons. The CDR3 loop spans 14 amino acids. Germline loops: CDR1 SGHAT, CDR2 FQDESV (reference sequence). V shed 3 bases and J 7 bases; nucleotides not matched to a gene: 8. The sample taken for sequencing was peripheral blood. The origin of this receptor is a human donor with acute or convalescent COVID-19. The donor label of this sample is uncertain. This chain joins TRBV11-1 and TRBJ1-2; 7 positions agree with TRBD1. The CDR3: CASSLRRGRVGYTF. CDR3 bases: TGTGCCAGCAGCTTGCGAAGGGGGCGCGTTGGCTACACCTTC.